This record looks at one TCR beta chain sequence and its context. Its antigen is unidentified. The sample belongs to a study of shared clonotypes between healthy human individuals. Study results and limitations: Compared with clonotypes that all four donors shared, non-shared clonotypes had lower generation probabilities. In a handful of donors, around 5.5% of naive CD4 clonotypes appeared in common.

Profiling relied on immunoSEQ multiplex PCR, and the TCRdb table lists in-frame clones only, not all of them. The sample has 2,500,000 or so clones, roughly 92% seen once. The V gene lost 2 bases and the J gene lost 6 bases, with 5 bases spanning the gap. The CDR3 sequence is 12 residues long. Per germline, CDR1 SGHRS and CDR2 YFSETQ. The genes are TRBV5-1 and TRBJ2-2; D gene unclear. Input material: naive CD4+ T cells from PBMCs. Subset described: CD45RA+ positively selected. The source is a man aged 18 to 30 in good health. Some clones in this sample may be carry-over from other donors' samples. The CDR3 spells CASSFFPGELFF. The CDR3 bases are TGCGCCAGCAGCTTCTTTCCCGGGGAGCTGTTTTTT. Complete variable domain (other parts from reference TRBV5-1 and TRBJ2-2): KAGVTQTPRYLIKTRGQQVTLSCSPISGHRSVSWYQQTPGQGLQFLFEYFSETQRNKGNFPGRFSGRQFSNSRSEMNVSTLELGDSALYLCASSFFPGELFFGEGSRLTVL.